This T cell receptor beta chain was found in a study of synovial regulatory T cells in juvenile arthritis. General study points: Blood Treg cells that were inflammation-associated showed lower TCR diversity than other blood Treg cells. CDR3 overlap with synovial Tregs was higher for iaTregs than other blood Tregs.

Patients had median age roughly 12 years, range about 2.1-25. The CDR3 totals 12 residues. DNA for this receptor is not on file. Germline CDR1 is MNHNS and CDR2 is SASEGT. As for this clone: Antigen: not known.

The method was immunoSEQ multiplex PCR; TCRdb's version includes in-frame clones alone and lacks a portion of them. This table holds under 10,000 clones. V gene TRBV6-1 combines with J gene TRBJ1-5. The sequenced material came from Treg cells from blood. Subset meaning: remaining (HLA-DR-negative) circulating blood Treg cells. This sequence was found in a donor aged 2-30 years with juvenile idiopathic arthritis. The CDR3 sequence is CASREETRPQHF.